Listed here are 6 T cell receptor beta chains from one sample, sequenced in a study of T cell repertoires in cytomegalovirus infection. One entry per CDR3 protein results from TCRdb running MiXCR on the reads. The data show hundreds of thousands of distinct CDR3 sequences, with about 17% seen just once and 12% held by the top ten. The specimen was PBMCs. Receptor source: a human donor in good health (CMV status not recorded). Some clones in this sample may be carry-over from other donors' samples.

Only a few counts were recorded for this clonotype. The chain uses TRBV6-1 and TRBJ2-1; 11 nucleotides line up with TRBD2. With 7 bases clipped from V and 9 bases from J, the junction kept 11 bases outside the gene matches. The germline V gene has CDR1 MNHNS and CDR2 SASEGT. The CDR3 contains 15 residues. The CDR3 nucleotides are TGTGCCAGCACCGTAGCGGGAGGGGGCCTAGGTGAGCAGTTCTTC. Translation: CASTVAGGGLGEQFF.

The J gene is TRBJ2-5, the V gene TRBV20-1, with 8 bases that match TRBD2. The V segment lost 6 bases and the J segment 0 bases; nucleotides outside the gene matches: 12. Germline V gene data show CDR1 as DFQATT and CDR2 as SNEGSKA (reference sequence). The CDR3 runs to 16 residues. The CDR3 DNA reads as TGCAGTGCCACGCCGCGCGGCGGGGGGTACCAAGAGACCCAGTACTTC. It encodes CSATPRGGGYQETQYF.

The chain uses TRBV7-2 and TRBJ1-4; D not resolved. The V gene lost 3 bases and the J gene lost 0 bases, with 14 bases spanning the gap. Germline V gives CDR1 SGHTA, CDR2 FQGNSA. The CDR3 consists of 17 residues. The CDR3 loop reads CASSFLPTAPTNEKLFF. The CDR3 DNA reads as TGTGCCAGCAGCTTTCTGCCTACAGCTCCAACTAATGAAAAACTGTTTTTT.

This clonotype occurred many times. This chain uses TRBV7-6 with TRBJ2-7; unclear D gene. The CDR3 has 16 residues. CDR1 is SGHVS, CDR2 FNYEAQ, per germline. Trimming left V 5 bases short and J 2 bases short, with 19 bases between. The CDR3 region is CASSPSTAFGTYEQYF. The CDR3 DNA reads TGTGCCAGCAGCCCCTCGACCGCTTTTGGAACCTACGAGCAGTACTTC.

This sequence joins TRBV28 and TRBJ1-3, with a tentative D call TRBD1 (6 bases). The CDR3 contains 16 residues. Per the germline V gene, CDR1 is MDHEN and CDR2 is SYDVKM. Trimming took 5 bases from V and 2 from J, leaving 16 bases between them. CDR3: CASSAGGGPPGNTIYF. CDR3 DNA: TGTGCCAGCAGTGCCGGGGGGGGGCCGCCTGGAAACACCATATATTTT.

The gene calls are TRBV6-5 and TRBJ2-2; D gene ambiguous. The CDR3 totals 17 residues. Germline CDR1 is MNHEY and CDR2 is SVGAGI. Trimming shortened V by 5 bases and J by 2 bases, and 18 bases separated the two germline ends. This CDR3 reads CASSPSTDGPNTGELFF. For the CDR3, the DNA is TGTGCCAGCAGTCCATCGACCGACGGCCCCAACACCGGGGAGCTGTTTTTT.